This T cell receptor beta chain was sequenced for a study of cytomegalovirus exposure and HLA in healthy donors. This table comes from immunoSEQ multiplex PCR, and its TCRdb copy is limited to in-frame clones, with some not included. The sample lists 50,000 or so clones, 90% to 95% occurring once. Broader study findings: Overall, around 160 TCR beta chains were annotated as cytomegalovirus-associated. For most TCR sequences rarity was the rule, although some public TCRs occurred in many donors.

This clone was detected once. Its specificity is not known. Germline V gene sequence: CDR1 SGHAT, CDR2 FQNNGV. CDR3 length: 16 residues. J was trimmed by 4 bases and V by 1 base; bases with no gene match: 7. Source material: PBMCs. This sequence was found in a woman younger than 30 in good health and CMV-seropositive. The rearrangement uses TRBV11-2 and TRBJ2-7, with 10 bases identical to TRBD2. This CDR3 is CASSLAPSGSHYEQYF. CDR3 DNA: TGTGCCAGCAGCTTAGCTCCTAGCGGGAGCCATTACGAGCAGTACTTC.